The sequence of this T cell receptor beta chain was determined in a study of T cell repertoires in ileal Crohn's disease. At the level of the study: Every patient was operated on for stricturing (roughly 61%) or penetrating (39%) complications. Findings and limits, study-wide: Compared with non-smokers, active smokers at surgery showed more clonal expansions. Sorted CD8 T cells held more high-frequency clones than CD4.

The time point is: neoterminal ileum biopsy at postoperative endoscopy, about 6 months after surgery. About this clone: Its specificity is unknown.

The CDR3 spans 14 residues. Germline trimming cut 10 bases from V and 6 bases from J; bases unmatched to any gene: 12. The germline V gene encodes CDR1 SNHLY and CDR2 FYNNEI. Sequencing used immunoSEQ multiplex PCR; TCRdb keeps in-frame clones, though not all of them. Here the sample spans around 15,000 clones, 65% to 80% being singletons. Sequenced: ileal tissue. V usage is TRBV2 and J usage is TRBJ2-5; 9 positions agree with TRBD1. This sequence was found in an adult with Crohn's disease. CDR3 loop: CATKTGTGYQTQYF. CDR3 bases: TGTGCCACGAAAACCGGGACAGGGTACCAGACCCAGTACTTC.